One sample yielded the 6 T cell receptor beta chains listed below, sequenced in a study of blood T cell repertoires in COVID-19. Measured with immunoSEQ multiplex PCR; TCRdb has only the in-frame clones, and not every one. The data hold fewer than 90,000 clones, with around nine tenths observed a single time. The sample was peripheral blood. These receptors all come from a woman at least 80 years old with active or convalescent COVID-19.

This clone has only a few counts. The V gene is TRBV21-1, the J gene TRBJ1-1; the table names TRBD1, a call not compared with the DNA. TRBV21-1 is an annotated pseudogene. CDR3 length: 17 residues. The CDR3 loop is CASSRWTGGGQNTEAFF. In DNA, the CDR3 is TGTGCCAGCAGCAGGTGGACAGGGGGCGGTCAAAACACTGAAGCTTTCTTT.

This clone was detected once. The chain combines TRBV6-5 with TRBJ1-5; D is unresolved. CDR3 size: 14 residues. Trimming shortened V by 4 bases and J by 9 bases, and 16 bases separated the two germline ends. Germline V lookup: CDR1 MNHEY, CDR2 SVGAGI. The chain's CDR3 is CASSSLGRERPQHF. In DNA form, the CDR3 reads TGTGCCAGCAGTTCTCTCGGACGGGAACGGCCCCAGCATTTT.

As DNA, the CDR3 is TGTGCCAGCAGTTACTCGGGGCGGGGGGGCCGCGTGACCCAGTACTTC. Its protein product is CASSYSGRGGRVTQYF. This chain joins TRBV6-5 and TRBJ2-5; 9 bases align to TRBD2. V lost 0 bases and J lost 7; bases outside the gene matches: 9. Germline V gene lookup returns CDR1 MNHEY and CDR2 SVGAGI. This CDR3 spans 16 amino acids.

The CDR3 nucleotides read TGCGCCAGCAGTGTGGGACAGGGGGGCTACGAGCAGTACTTC. It codes for CASSVGQGGYEQYF. J is TRBJ2-7 and V is TRBV10-1; 11 bases are shared with TRBD1. The CDR3 contains 14 residues. With V trimmed by 4 bases and J by 3 bases, 2 bases remained unmatched. The germline V gene encodes CDR1 WNHNN and CDR2 SYGVQD (reference sequence).

CDR3 DNA: TGCGCCAGCAGCCCCCCCGGGGAGGCCAGCTCCTACAATGAGCAGTTCTTC. Its protein product is CASSPPGEASSYNEQFF. The chain is built from TRBV5-1 and TRBJ2-1; D perhaps matches TRBD2 (6 bases). Germline lookup yields CDR1 SGHRS and CDR2 YFSETQ. This CDR3 contains 17 residues. With 4 bases removed from V and 0 bases from J, the gap between germline ends came to 17 bases.

The V and J genes are TRBV19 and TRBJ1-5; the D gene is possibly TRBD1 (6 bases). Germline CDR1 is LNHDA and CDR2 is SQIVND (reference sequence). CDR3 length: 14 residues. V shed 11 bases and J shed 3 bases, with 17 bases lying between them. The CDR3 DNA is TGTGCCGCCAACCCGGGGGGGGCCAATCAGCCCCAGCATTTT. This sequence encodes CAANPGGANQPQHF.